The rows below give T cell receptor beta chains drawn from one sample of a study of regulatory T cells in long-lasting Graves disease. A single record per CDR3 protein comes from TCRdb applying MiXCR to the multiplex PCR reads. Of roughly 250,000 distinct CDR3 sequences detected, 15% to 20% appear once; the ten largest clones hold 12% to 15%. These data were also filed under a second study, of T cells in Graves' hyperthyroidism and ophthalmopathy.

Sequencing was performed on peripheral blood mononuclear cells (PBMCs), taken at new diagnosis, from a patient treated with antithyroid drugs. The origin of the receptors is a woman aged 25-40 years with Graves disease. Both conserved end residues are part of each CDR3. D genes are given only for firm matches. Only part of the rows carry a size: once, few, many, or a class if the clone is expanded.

CDR3aa: CASSVPREAGFGDTEAFF; CDR3nt: TGTGCCAGCAGTGTCCCCCGCGAGGCAGGGTTCGGGGACACTGAAGCTTTCTTT; v_gene: TRBV2; d_gene: NA; j_gene: TRBJ1-1; abundance: many
CDR3aa: CSASRARVWYEQFF; CDR3nt: TGCAGTGCTAGCCGGGCCAGGGTATGGTATGAGCAGTTCTTC; v_gene: TRBV20-1; d_gene: NA; j_gene: TRBJ2-1; abundance: many
CDR3aa: CASSYRGPNYGYTF; CDR3nt: TGTGCCAGCAGTTACAGGGGGCCTAACTATGGCTACACCTTC; v_gene: TRBV6-5; d_gene: TRBD1; j_gene: TRBJ1-2; abundance: many
CDR3aa: CASSIGTSGGNEQFF; CDR3nt: TGCGCCAGCTCGATAGGGACTAGCGGGGGCAATGAGCAGTTCTTC; v_gene: TRBV5-1; d_gene: TRBD2; j_gene: TRBJ2-1; abundance: many
CDR3aa: CASSIANYGYTF; CDR3nt: TGTGCCAGCAGTATCGCGAACTATGGCTACACCTTC; v_gene: TRBV28; d_gene: NA; j_gene: TRBJ1-2; abundance: many
CDR3aa: CASSLFGAFGEDTEAFF; CDR3nt: TGCGCCAGCAGCTTGTTCGGGGCTTTTGGCGAGGACACTGAAGCTTTCTTT; v_gene: TRBV5-1; d_gene: NA; j_gene: TRBJ1-1; abundance: many
CDR3aa: CASSSRTGVRNTQYF; CDR3nt: TGTGCCAGCTCCTCCAGGACGGGGGTACGGAATACGCAGTATTTT; v_gene: TRBV18; d_gene: NA; j_gene: TRBJ2-3; abundance: many
CDR3aa: CASSAGADAGELFF; CDR3nt: TGTGCCAGCAGCGCTGGGGCGGACGCCGGGGAGCTGTTTTTT; v_gene: TRBV9; d_gene: NA; j_gene: TRBJ2-2; abundance: NA
CDR3aa: CSARGGFPGQGRETQYF; CDR3nt: TGCAGTGCTAGAGGGGGGTTTCCGGGACAGGGACGAGAGACCCAGTACTTC; v_gene: TRBV20-1; d_gene: TRBD1; j_gene: TRBJ2-5; abundance: many
CDR3aa: CASSPGLEEKLFF; CDR3nt: TGTGCCAGCAGTCCGGGCCTGGAGGAAAAACTGTTTTTT; v_gene: TRBV6-2/TRBV6-3; d_gene: NA; j_gene: TRBJ1-4; abundance: NA
CDR3aa: CASSPRPGQGRMSSGNTIYF; CDR3nt: TGCGCCAGCAGCCCGAGACCGGGACAGGGAAGGATGAGCTCTGGAAACACCATATATTTT; v_gene: TRBV4-1; d_gene: TRBD1; j_gene: TRBJ1-3; abundance: NA
CDR3aa: CASSLGGPGARPQHF; CDR3nt: TGTGCCAGCAGCTTGGGGGGGCCGGGTGCTCGACCCCAGCATTTT; v_gene: TRBV5-1; d_gene: NA; j_gene: TRBJ1-5; abundance: many
CDR3aa: CASTPGQALGEQYF; CDR3nt: TGTGCCAGCACCCCGGGACAGGCCCTGGGCGAGCAGTACTTC; v_gene: TRBV28; d_gene: TRBD1; j_gene: TRBJ2-7; abundance: many
CDR3aa: CATSRDVGSLGQPQHF; CDR3nt: TGTGCCACCAGCAGAGATGTAGGTTCCCTCGGACAGCCCCAGCATTTT; v_gene: TRBV15; d_gene: NA; j_gene: TRBJ1-5; abundance: many
CDR3aa: CASRAGWSVRGYTF; CDR3nt: TGTGCCAGCAGGGCGGGTTGGAGTGTTCGGGGCTACACCTTC; v_gene: TRBV6-2/TRBV6-3; d_gene: NA; j_gene: TRBJ1-2; abundance: NA
CDR3aa: CASYSPKRELFF; CDR3nt: TGTGCCAGCTATAGTCCCAAGCGGGAGCTGTTTTTT; v_gene: TRBV27; d_gene: NA; j_gene: TRBJ2-2; abundance: NA
CDR3aa: CASSLAGRGGLDEQYF; CDR3nt: TGTGCCAGCAGCTTAGCGGGGCGGGGAGGCCTCGACGAGCAGTACTTC; v_gene: TRBV13; d_gene: NA; j_gene: TRBJ2-7; abundance: NA
CDR3aa: CASSDGGIGRSYNSPLHF; CDR3nt: TGTGCCAGCAGTGATGGGGGTATCGGCCGCTCCTATAATTCACCCCTCCACTTT; v_gene: TRBV6-1; d_gene: NA; j_gene: TRBJ1-6; abundance: many
CDR3aa: CASSSRQGARDTQYF; CDR3nt: TGCGCCAGCAGTTCGAGGCAGGGGGCAAGAGATACGCAGTATTTT; v_gene: TRBV10-1; d_gene: TRBD1; j_gene: TRBJ2-3; abundance: many
CDR3aa: CASSFLAGQGRIEAFF; CDR3nt: TGTGCCAGCAGCTTCCTGGCGGGACAGGGACGAATTGAAGCTTTCTTT; v_gene: TRBV5-8; d_gene: TRBD1; j_gene: TRBJ1-1; abundance: many
CDR3aa: CASSLVGSKNIQYF; CDR3nt: TGCGCCAGCAGCTTGGTAGGGTCCAAAAACATTCAGTACTTC; v_gene: TRBV5-1; d_gene: NA; j_gene: TRBJ2-4; abundance: many
CDR3aa: CSAARGTGDDQPQHF; CDR3nt: TGCAGTGCTGCGCGTGGGACAGGGGACGATCAGCCCCAGCATTTT; v_gene: TRBV20-1; d_gene: TRBD1; j_gene: TRBJ1-5; abundance: many
CDR3aa: CASRSGTGVGYTF; CDR3nt: TGTGCCAGCAGATCCGGGACAGGGGTTGGCTACACCTTC; v_gene: TRBV3-1; d_gene: TRBD1; j_gene: TRBJ1-2; abundance: many
CDR3aa: CSVVKGLNTGELFF; CDR3nt: TGCAGCGTTGTAAAGGGGCTGAACACCGGGGAGCTGTTTTTT; v_gene: TRBV29-1; d_gene: NA; j_gene: TRBJ2-2; abundance: many
CDR3aa: CSAGDGVTDTQYF; CDR3nt: TGCAGTGCCGGGGACGGAGTCACAGATACGCAGTATTTT; v_gene: TRBV20-1; d_gene: NA; j_gene: TRBJ2-3; abundance: many
CDR3aa: CASSYLQGALREQYF; CDR3nt: TGTGCCAGCAGTTACCTACAGGGGGCCCTGAGGGAGCAGTACTTC; v_gene: TRBV6-5; d_gene: TRBD1; j_gene: TRBJ2-7; abundance: many
CDR3aa: CASSPGTGTSPLHF; CDR3nt: TGTGCCAGCAGTCCAGGGACAGGGACCTCACCCCTCCACTTT; v_gene: TRBV2; d_gene: TRBD1; j_gene: TRBJ1-6; abundance: many
CDR3aa: CASSGQVPKIPGLVTNEQFF; CDR3nt: TGCGCCAGCAGTGGCCAGGTTCCGAAAATACCGGGACTAGTAACGAATGAGCAGTTCTTC; v_gene: TRBV10-1; d_gene: TRBD2; j_gene: TRBJ2-1; abundance: few
CDR3aa: CASSEFGGSSAQQYF; CDR3nt: TGTGCCAGCAGTGAATTCGGTGGATCTAGCGCTCAGCAGTACTTC; v_gene: TRBV6-1; d_gene: NA; j_gene: TRBJ2-7; abundance: NA
CDR3aa: CASGLGTGVFTQYF; CDR3nt: TGTGCTAGTGGTCTCGGGACAGGGGTTTTTACGCAGTATTTT; v_gene: TRBV12-5; d_gene: TRBD1; j_gene: TRBJ2-3; abundance: NA
CDR3aa: CASSREGTENTEAFF; CDR3nt: TGTGCCAGCAGCCGTGAGGGGACAGAGAACACTGAAGCTTTCTTT; v_gene: TRBV5-4; d_gene: TRBD1; j_gene: TRBJ1-1; abundance: NA
CDR3aa: CASSLTDNQPQHF; CDR3nt: TGTGCCAGCAGCCTAACGGACAATCAGCCCCAGCATTTT; v_gene: TRBV7-2; d_gene: NA; j_gene: TRBJ1-5; abundance: many
CDR3aa: CASSLGQDYEQYF; CDR3nt: TGTGCCAGCAGTTTAGGACAGGACTACGAGCAGTACTTC; v_gene: TRBV27; d_gene: TRBD1; j_gene: TRBJ2-7; abundance: many
CDR3aa: CASSPRAQLEEDTQYF; CDR3nt: TGTGCCAGCTCACCAAGAGCACAGCTTGAGGAAGATACGCAGTATTTT; v_gene: TRBV18; d_gene: NA; j_gene: TRBJ2-3; abundance: few
CDR3aa: CATRQGTYEQYF; CDR3nt: TGTGCCACCAGACAGGGTACCTACGAGCAGTACTTC; v_gene: TRBV11-2; d_gene: TRBD1; j_gene: TRBJ2-7; abundance: many
CDR3aa: CASSNNDRAEQYF; CDR3nt: TGTGCCAGCAGCAACAACGACAGGGCCGAGCAGTACTTC; v_gene: TRBV7-2; d_gene: TRBD1; j_gene: TRBJ2-7; abundance: NA
CDR3aa: CASSPKAQNNQPQHF; CDR3nt: TGTGCCAGCAGCCCCAAGGCACAGAACAATCAGCCCCAGCATTTT; v_gene: TRBV7-3; d_gene: NA; j_gene: TRBJ1-5; abundance: many
CDR3aa: CATSRDGRGMSGYTF; CDR3nt: TGTGCCACCAGCAGAGACGGGAGGGGAATGAGTGGCTACACCTTC; v_gene: TRBV15; d_gene: NA; j_gene: TRBJ1-2; abundance: many
CDR3aa: CATSDARLAGSTDTQYF; CDR3nt: TGTGCCACCAGTGATGCGCGACTAGCGGGGAGCACAGATACGCAGTATTTT; v_gene: TRBV24-1; d_gene: TRBD2; j_gene: TRBJ2-3; abundance: many
CDR3aa: CASSSRQGGHQPQHF; CDR3nt: TGTGCCAGCAGTTCTCGACAGGGGGGACATCAGCCCCAGCATTTT; v_gene: TRBV28; d_gene: TRBD1; j_gene: TRBJ1-5; abundance: NA
CDR3aa: CASSLGTGGSGNTIYF; CDR3nt: TGCGCCAGCAGCTTAGGCACGGGGGGCTCTGGAAACACCATATATTTT; v_gene: TRBV5-1; d_gene: NA; j_gene: TRBJ1-3; abundance: many
CDR3aa: CSGWGRECQPQHF; CDR3nt: TGCAGTGGCTGGGGCAGGGAATGCCAGCCCCAGCATTTT; v_gene: TRBV20-1; d_gene: NA; j_gene: TRBJ1-5; abundance: many
CDR3aa: CASRPDVPGQGTSGVPYNEQFF; CDR3nt: TGTGCCAGCAGGCCAGACGTCCCGGGACAGGGGACATCCGGGGTCCCCTACAATGAGCAGTTCTTC; v_gene: TRBV12-3/TRBV12-4; d_gene: TRBD1; j_gene: TRBJ2-1; abundance: many
CDR3aa: CASSWGLAGESYNEQFF; CDR3nt: TGCGCCAGCAGCTGGGGCCTAGCGGGGGAATCCTACAATGAGCAGTTCTTC; v_gene: TRBV5-1; d_gene: TRBD2; j_gene: TRBJ2-1; abundance: few
CDR3aa: CASSWTGGSNQPQHF; CDR3nt: TGTGCCAGCAGCTGGACAGGTGGTAGCAATCAGCCCCAGCATTTT; v_gene: TRBV5-5; d_gene: TRBD1; j_gene: TRBJ1-5; abundance: many
CDR3aa: CASSPSLDSPLHF; CDR3nt: TGTGCCAGCTCGCCTTCCTTGGACTCACCCCTCCACTTT; v_gene: TRBV18; d_gene: NA; j_gene: TRBJ1-6; abundance: many
CDR3aa: CASSLETGLATQYF; CDR3nt: TGTGCCAGCAGCTTAGAGACAGGGCTAGCGACCCAGTACTTC; v_gene: TRBV11-2; d_gene: TRBD1; j_gene: TRBJ2-5; abundance: many
CDR3aa: CASSPDRVDTIYF; CDR3nt: TGCGCCAGCAGCCCTGACAGGGTAGACACCATATATTTT; v_gene: TRBV5-1; d_gene: TRBD1; j_gene: TRBJ1-3; abundance: many
CDR3aa: CASSQEARGNEQFF; CDR3nt: TGTGCCAGCAGCCAAGAGGCCAGGGGCAATGAGCAGTTCTTC; v_gene: TRBV3-1; d_gene: NA; j_gene: TRBJ2-1; abundance: many
CDR3aa: CSARGPNRGSSYEQYF; CDR3nt: TGCAGTGCTAGGGGGCCGAACAGGGGGAGCTCCTACGAGCAGTACTTC; v_gene: TRBV20-1; d_gene: TRBD1; j_gene: TRBJ2-7; abundance: many
CDR3aa: CASGAWGNSPLHF; CDR3nt: TGTGCCAGCGGAGCCTGGGGTAATTCACCCCTCCACTTT; v_gene: TRBV2; d_gene: NA; j_gene: TRBJ1-6; abundance: many
CDR3aa: CASSYGTGWAKNIQYF; CDR3nt: TGTGCCAGCAGTTACGGGACAGGGTGGGCCAAAAACATTCAGTACTTC; v_gene: TRBV6-9; d_gene: TRBD1; j_gene: TRBJ2-4; abundance: once
CDR3aa: CASSQAGGSYEQFF; CDR3nt: TGTGCCAGCAGCCAAGCAGGGGGCTCCTACGAGCAGTTCTTC; v_gene: TRBV3-1; d_gene: TRBD1; j_gene: TRBJ2-1; abundance: NA
CDR3aa: CASRIGGEGETQYF; CDR3nt: TGTGCCAGCAGGATAGGCGGGGAGGGGGAGACCCAGTACTTC; v_gene: TRBV28; d_gene: TRBD2; j_gene: TRBJ2-5; abundance: many
CDR3aa: CASSSHRDYYEQYF; CDR3nt: TGTGCCAGCAGTTCACACAGGGATTACTACGAGCAGTACTTC; v_gene: TRBV27; d_gene: NA; j_gene: TRBJ2-7; abundance: many
CDR3aa: CASRPEPYSNQPQHF; CDR3nt: TGTGCCAGCAGGCCCGAACCTTATAGCAATCAGCCCCAGCATTTT; v_gene: TRBV2; d_gene: NA; j_gene: TRBJ1-5; abundance: many
CDR3aa: CASSLGRGRTYGYTF; CDR3nt: TGTGCCAGCAGCTTAGGACGGGGACGGACGTATGGCTACACCTTC; v_gene: TRBV11-2; d_gene: NA; j_gene: TRBJ1-2; abundance: NA
CDR3aa: CATSRGSRTNYGYTF; CDR3nt: TGTGCCACCAGCAGAGGGTCTCGGACAAACTATGGCTACACCTTC; v_gene: TRBV15; d_gene: NA; j_gene: TRBJ1-2; abundance: NA
CDR3aa: CAISESEATGYSDEQFF; CDR3nt: TGTGCCATCAGTGAGTCGGAGGCGACAGGGTACAGCGATGAGCAGTTCTTC; v_gene: TRBV10-3; d_gene: TRBD1; j_gene: TRBJ2-1; abundance: few
CDR3aa: CASSLMETQYF; CDR3nt: TGTGCCAGCAGCTTGATGGAGACCCAGTACTTC; v_gene: TRBV7-2; d_gene: NA; j_gene: TRBJ2-5; abundance: many